This entry is about one TCR beta chain. The antigen remains unidentified. CFSE-dim autoproliferating and CFSE-high non-proliferating T cells from unstimulated culture were sequenced separately. Cultures began with about 4.6x10^7 CFSE-labeled PBMCs, unstimulated for roughly seven days, with replicate wells pooled. The PBMCs received 0.45 to 0.55 uM CFSE and serum-free culture with no added stimuli. The data derive from a study of memory B cells and T cells in multiple sclerosis. TCRdb keeps only in-frame clones here, not all; method: immunoSEQ multiplex PCR. This table has approximately 32,000 clones, approximately 85% appearing once. What was sequenced was PBMCs from blood kept in culture. This receptor was identified in a human donor with multiple sclerosis.

The CDR3 reads CASSLRLAETDTQYF. For the CDR3, the DNA is TGCGCCAGCAGCCTCCGGCTAGCGGAGACAGATACGCAGTATTTT. This chain links TRBV4-1 with TRBJ2-3, with 7 nucleotides matching TRBD2. Trimming removed 4 bases from V and 3 bases from J; junction bases left unmatched: 7. CDR3 length: 15 amino acids. Germline CDR1 and CDR2: MGHRA and YSYEKL.